This paragraph reports one TCR beta chain. Antigen unknown. This entry comes from a study of CD8 T cells in ankylosing spondylitis. Study-level points and caveats: What appeared characteristic of ankylosing spondylitis blood was a TCR beta motif of 7 or 8 highly homologous variants. Researchers reportedly found disease-linked clones significantly enriched in matched ankylosing spondylitis synovial fluid. Several of the motif variants were reported before in synovial fluid and blood from reactive arthritis.

Libraries for TCR beta were made by quantitative 5'-RACE with molecular barcodes. TCRdb reanalysed the 5' RACE reads using MiXCR and keeps one entry per CDR3 protein. The sample includes about 340,000 distinct CDR3 sequences, less than 9.5% seen only once; the top ten take approximately 14%. The ends lost 6 bases at V and 0 bases at J; junction bases unmatched: 8. The CDR3 length is 17 residues. Sequenced input: blood, either unsorted or a sorted T cell fraction (not recorded which). The TCR sequence derives from a male donor with ankylosing spondylitis. The J gene is TRBJ2-2, the V gene TRBV12-3 or TRBV12-4, with 9 nucleotides matching TRBD2. In DNA, the CDR3 is TGTGCCAGCAGCCGTACACCTAGCGGGACGAACACCGGGGAGCTGTTTTTT. Translation: CASSRTPSGTNTGELFF.